This T cell receptor (beta chain) came from a study of cytomegalovirus exposure and HLA in healthy donors. As for the study in general: Earlier, almost 120 million unique TCR beta sequences were recovered from roughly 170 million T cells by an analysis. Study-level points and caveats: Researchers counted about 150 TCR beta chains as cytomegalovirus-associated. For most subjects, TCR beta sequences were reported to predict HLA-A and HLA-B alleles with accuracy. The study found most TCR sequences rare, yet found some public TCRs in many donors.

With 5 bases clipped from V and 6 bases from J, the junction kept 13 bases outside the gene matches. Germline V gene sequence: CDR1 SGHVS, CDR2 FNYEAQ. The CDR3 has 18 amino acids. A note on this clone: Antigen unknown.

60 Vbeta and 13 Jbeta primers were used in PCR. Repertoires were generated with immunoSEQ multiplex PCR, while TCRdb's copy carries only in-frame clones and drops some. The table has around 140,000 clones, 82% seen once; the top ten hold approximately 1.5%. The TCR sequence derives from a man aged 30 to 39 in good health and CMV-seropositive. Sample: PBMCs. The chain combines TRBV7-6 with TRBJ2-3; TRBD2 matches at 14 bases. The CDR3 protein is CASSQGTSGGIIVDTQYF. CDR3 nucleotide sequence: TGTGCCAGCAGCCAAGGGACTAGCGGGGGTATCATAGTGGATACGCAGTATTTT.